These 28 T cell receptor beta chains share one sample of origin, sequenced in a study of follicular helper T cells after annual influenza vaccination. Method: immunoSEQ multiplex PCR; TCRdb's copy keeps in-frame clones and lacks some. The data contain 9,300 or so clones, approximately 78% of them singletons. Time point described: 2014-2015 season, 7 days after vaccination. The source material was CXCR5+ CD38- circulating T follicular helper cells from blood, sampled 7 days after influenza vaccination. Subset specified: circulating Tfh, non-naive CD4+CXCR5+PD-1+ (ICOS+CD38+ or ICOS-CD38-). The source of these receptors is an adult who received the influenza vaccine.

The chain joins TRBV14 to TRBJ2-3, with TRBD2 matching over 10 bases. Germline-derived CDR1 and CDR2 are SGHDN and FVKESK. V was pared by 5 bases and J by 5 bases, with 4 bases of the junction left unmatched. The CDR3 length is 14 residues. The CDR3 sequence is CASSSGLARDTQYF. For the CDR3, the DNA is TGTGCCAGCAGCTCGGGACTAGCGAGAGATACGCAGTATTTT.

This rearrangement joins TRBV4-1 to TRBJ1-1; a possible D gene is TRBD1 (5 bases). The germline V gene encodes CDR1 MGHRA and CDR2 YSYEKL. Trimming took off 1 base at V and 3 bases at J, with 9 bases between the two ends. This CDR3 contains 14 residues. CDR3 bases: TGCGCCAGCAGCCAAGGGGGCTTGGACACTGAAGCTTTCTTT. Translated, it gives CASSQGGLDTEAFF.

The V and J genes are TRBV10-3 and TRBJ1-1; tentative D call: TRBD1 (6 bases). The CDR3 spans 15 residues. V gave up 1 base and J gave up 6 bases, with 15 bases separating them. Per the germline V gene, CDR1 is ENHRY and CDR2 is SYGVKD. The CDR3 spells CAISELGKQGPEAFF. CDR3 coding DNA: TGTGCCATCAGTGAGTTAGGGAAACAGGGCCCTGAAGCTTTCTTT.

The chain has TRBV19 and TRBJ1-5; D is undetermined. Germline V gene sequence: CDR1 LNHDA, CDR2 SQIVND (reference sequence). This CDR3 is 15 amino acids long. V was trimmed by 3 bases and J by 4 bases, leaving 13 bases between them. This CDR3 is CASSIMAQANQPQHF. CDR3 nucleotide sequence: TGTGCCAGTAGTATCATGGCCCAGGCAAATCAGCCCCAGCATTTT.

J is TRBJ2-1 and V is TRBV15, with 7 nucleotides matching TRBD2. The J segment lost 8 bases and the V segment lost 0 bases, leaving 7 bases of the junction unmatched. Germline V gene data show CDR1 as LNHNV and CDR2 as YYDKDF (reference sequence). This CDR3 spans 15 amino acids. DNA of the CDR3: TGTGCCACCAGCAGAGATAGCGGGCTTGGGGATGAGCAGTTCTTC. This translates into CATSRDSGLGDEQFF.

J is TRBJ2-1 and V is TRBV5-1, with 11 bases identical to TRBD2. V dropped 3 bases and J dropped 8; count of bases not matched to a gene: 10. Germline assignment: CDR1 SGHRS and CDR2 YFSETQ. The CDR3 runs 16 residues. Here the CDR3 DNA reads TGCGCCAGCAGCTCATTGACTAGCGGGGTGGCCGATGAGCAGTTCTTC. Amino acid sequence: CASSSLTSGVADEQFF. Based on the CDR3 plus reference TRBV5-1 and TRBJ2-1, the full variable domain is KAGVTQTPRYLIKTRGQQVTLSCSPISGHRSVSWYQQTPGQGLQFLFEYFSETQRNKGNFPGRFSGRQFSNSRSEMNVSTLELGDSALYLCASSSLTSGVADEQFFGPGTRLTVL.

The rearrangement joins TRBV6-6 to TRBJ2-7; D ambiguous. The CDR3 is 14 amino acids. Trimming stripped 6 bases from V and 2 bases from J, with 14 bases between. CDR1 and CDR2 (germline): MNHNY, SVGAGI (reference sequence). CDR3 bases: TGTGCCAGCAGGGGGTCTAGTGCTACCTACGAGCAGTACTTC. Protein: CASRGSSATYEQYF.

Here the CDR3 reads CASRPFGAGGRDEQFF. The CDR3 bases are TGTGCCAGCAGGCCGTTTGGAGCGGGAGGCAGGGATGAGCAGTTCTTC. The chain recombines TRBV28 with TRBJ2-1; TRBD2 matches 9 bases. CDR3 length equals 16 residues. Germline loops: CDR1 MDHEN, CDR2 SYDVKM. V shed 6 bases, J shed 8 bases, and the junction held 14 bases outside the gene matches.

V is TRBV27 and J is TRBJ1-1; 8 bases fit TRBD1. This CDR3 has 16 amino acids. The V and J ends lost 2 bases and 4 bases, in that order; junction bases with no gene match: 9. Germline V gives CDR1 MNHEY, CDR2 SMNVEV (reference sequence). CDR3: CASSLMMTGATTEAFF. Written as DNA, the CDR3 is TGTGCCAGCAGTTTAATGATGACAGGGGCCACCACTGAAGCTTTCTTT.

The rearrangement links TRBV7-6 to TRBJ2-1, with 12 bases aligning to TRBD2. Germline V lookup: CDR1 SGHVS, CDR2 FNYEAQ. V shed 5 bases, J shed 7 bases, and the junction held 6 bases outside the gene matches. CDR3 length: 15 amino acids. The CDR3 reads CASSLLAGGLNEQFF. DNA for the CDR3: TGTGCCAGCAGCCTACTAGCGGGAGGCCTTAATGAGCAGTTCTTC.

V and J are TRBV30 and TRBJ1-2, with D unresolved. Deletions cut 4 bases from V and 2 bases from J, with 11 bases between. The CDR3 is made up of 13 amino acids. CDR1 GTSNPN and CDR2 SVGIG come from the germline V gene (reference sequence). CDR3 in amino acids: CAWNYGVNYGYTF. CDR3 DNA: TGTGCCTGGAACTACGGGGTAAACTATGGCTACACCTTC.

This clone appeared a single time. The V gene is TRBV6-5, the J gene TRBJ2-1; 9 nucleotides align to TRBD1. The V segment lost 6 bases and the J segment 4 bases; nucleotides outside the gene matches: 4. CDR3 length: 14 amino acids. Germline V CDR1 and CDR2: MNHEY, SVGAGI. The CDR3 reads CASSRTGAYNEQFF. CDR3 DNA sequence: TGTGCCAGCAGCAGGACAGGGGCATACAATGAGCAGTTCTTC.

The chain has TRBV6-5 and TRBJ1-6, with 7 bases lining up with TRBD1. CDR1 MNHEY and CDR2 SVGAGI come from the germline V gene. With V trimmed by 2 bases and J by 5 bases, 3 bases remained unmatched. The CDR3 is 15 residues long. CDR3 amino acids: CASSYQGGDNSPLHF. CDR3 nucleotides: TGTGCCAGCAGTTACCAGGGGGGCGATAATTCACCCCTCCACTTT.

V gene TRBV18 combines with J gene TRBJ1-1, with 9 bases fitting TRBD1. CDR3 length equals 14 residues. After removal of 4 bases from V and 4 bases from J, the junction contained 4 bases not matched to a gene. Per the germline V gene, CDR1 is KGHSH and CDR2 is LQKENI. The CDR3 here is CASSLGQGSTEAFF. The CDR3 DNA sequence: TGTGCCAGCTCACTAGGACAGGGGAGCACTGAAGCTTTCTTT.

This chain joins TRBV5-1 and TRBJ2-7, with TRBD1 matching over 9 bases. Germline lookup yields CDR1 SGHRS and CDR2 YFSETQ. This CDR3 spans 15 amino acids. J lost 5 bases, V lost 4 bases, and 10 bases had no gene match. This CDR3 reads CASSPRDRVIHEQYF. As DNA, the CDR3 is TGCGCCAGCAGCCCCCGGGACAGGGTTATCCACGAGCAGTACTTC.

This clone was seen just once. The rearrangement joins TRBV11-2 to TRBJ1-1; no clear D. V lost 3 bases and J 7 bases, leaving 12 bases between the germline ends. The CDR3 length is 13 residues. Germline V gives CDR1 SGHAT, CDR2 FQNNGV. CDR3 sequence: CASSLGIDGEAFF. The CDR3 DNA reads as TGTGCCAGCAGCTTGGGAATAGACGGTGAAGCTTTCTTT. Using reference TRBV11-2 and TRBJ1-1 for the parts outside the CDR3, the full variable domain is EAGVAQSPRYKIIEKRQSVAFWCNPISGHATLYWYQQILGQGPKLLIQFQNNGVVDDSQLPKDRFSAERLKGVDSTLKIQPAKLEDSAVYLCASSLGIDGEAFFGQGTRLTVV.

V is TRBV4-2 and J is TRBJ2-7; TRBD1 aligns across 9 bases. Germline V CDR1 and CDR2: LGHNA, YNFKEQ. The J segment lost 1 base and the V segment lost 1 base, leaving 2 bases of the junction unmatched. The CDR3 loop spans 15 amino acids. CDR3 sequence (DNA): TGTGCCAGCAGCCAAGGGACAGGGGATTCCTACGAGCAGTACTTC. Translated, it gives CASSQGTGDSYEQYF.

This sequence joins TRBV18 and TRBJ1-3; 7 positions match TRBD1. J lost 4 bases, V lost 3 bases, and 3 bases had no gene match. The CDR3 is 14 amino acids. The germline gives CDR1 KGHSH, CDR2 LQKENI. The CDR3 coding sequence is TGTGCCAGCTCACCGACAGGGAAGGGAAACACCATATATTTT. Translation gives CASSPTGKGNTIYF.

The chain couples TRBV5-1 to TRBJ2-3; D not resolved. This CDR3 has 13 amino acids. V was trimmed by 0 bases and J by 4 bases, leaving 6 bases between them. Germline V CDR1 and CDR2: SGHRS, YFSETQ. The chain's CDR3 is CASSLVGSDTQYF. CDR3 nucleotides: TGCGCCAGCAGCTTGGTAGGTTCAGATACGCAGTATTTT. The full variable domain, its missing parts supplied by reference TRBV5-1 and TRBJ2-3, is KAGVTQTPRYLIKTRGQQVTLSCSPISGHRSVSWYQQTPGQGLQFLFEYFSETQRNKGNFPGRFSGRQFSNSRSEMNVSTLELGDSALYLCASSLVGSDTQYFGPGTRLTVL.

The chain combines TRBV27 with TRBJ2-7, with 11 bases fitting TRBD1. This CDR3 has 15 amino acids. V was clipped by 5 bases and J by 2 bases; unmatched bases: 5. In germline, CDR1 is MNHEY, CDR2 SMNVEV (reference sequence). CDR3 DNA: TGTGCCAGCAGTCACGGGACAGGGGGGACCTACGAGCAGTACTTC. Its protein is CASSHGTGGTYEQYF.

A few counts support this clone. J is TRBJ2-3 and V is TRBV7-2; the match to TRBD2 covers 9 bases. The junction had 18 bases not matched to a gene; V was cut back by 3 bases and J by 8 bases. The germline gives CDR1 SGHTA, CDR2 FQGNSA. The CDR3 runs 18 residues. The DNA of the CDR3 is TGTGCCAGCAGCTTCGCGGCTTCCTCTAGCGGGATGGGGGGTACGCAGTATTTT. Translating it yields CASSFAASSSGMGGTQYF.

CDR3 DNA sequence: TGTGCCAGCAGCCCCGGGGTATCTGGAAACACCATATATTTT. Translation: CASSPGVSGNTIYF. This chain joins TRBV6-1 and TRBJ1-3, with D unresolved. Germline CDR1 reads MNHNS; CDR2 reads SASEGT. The V end was cut by 6 bases, the J end by 1 base, with 10 bases between. This CDR3 has 14 amino acids.

This rearrangement joins TRBV14 to TRBJ1-4; D ambiguous. Trimming took off 4 bases at V and 7 bases at J, with 16 bases between the two ends. Germline lookup yields CDR1 SGHDN and CDR2 FVKESK. This CDR3 comprises 15 residues. CDR3 amino acids: CASSRWTAGGEKLFF. The CDR3 DNA follows: TGTGCCAGCAGCCGTTGGACTGCCGGAGGTGAAAAACTGTTTTTT.

The J gene is TRBJ2-3, the V gene TRBV19; D may correspond to TRBD1 or TRBD2 (5 bases each). CDR1 is LNHDA and CDR2 is SQIVND in the germline V gene (reference sequence). Trimming pared 3 bases from V and 3 bases from J, leaving 10 bases between. The length of the CDR3 is 14 residues. CDR3 region: CASSIRWGTDTQYF. In nucleotides, the CDR3 is TGTGCCAGTAGTATTAGATGGGGGACAGATACGCAGTATTTT.

This chain connects TRBV5-5 to TRBJ2-4; 7 bases fit TRBD2. From germline, CDR1 is SGHKS and CDR2 YYEKEE (reference sequence). The CDR3 sequence is 18 residues long. Trimming at V came to 4 bases and at J to 2 bases, leaving 15 bases not matched to a gene. The CDR3 DNA reads as TGTGCCAGCAGCGAACCACCTAATTCGGGAGGAACCAAAAACATTCAGTACTTC. Translation: CASSEPPNSGGTKNIQYF. Full variable domain (missing parts from reference TRBV5-5 and TRBJ2-4): DAGVTQSPTHLIKTRGQQVTLRCSPISGHKSVSWYQQVLGQGPQFIFQYYEKEERGRGNFPDRFSARQFPNYSSELNVNALLLGDSALYLCASSEPPNSGGTKNIQYFGAGTRLSVL.

V is TRBV19 and J is TRBJ2-7; TRBD1 matches 9 bases. Germline V lookup: CDR1 LNHDA, CDR2 SQIVND (reference sequence). Trimming cost V 2 bases and J 6 bases; bases outside gene matches: 5. The CDR3 has 14 residues. The CDR3 loop is CASSIQPGQGEQYF. The CDR3 DNA follows: TGTGCCAGTAGTATACAACCGGGACAGGGCGAGCAGTACTTC. The whole variable domain, remainder taken from reference TRBV19 and TRBJ2-7, is DGGITQSPKYLFRKEGQNVTLSCEQNLNHDAMYWYRQDPGQGLRLIYYSQIVNDFQKGDIAEGYSVSREKKESFPLTVTSAQKNPTAFYLCASSIQPGQGEQYFGPGTRLTVT.

The J gene is TRBJ2-2, the V gene TRBV5-1, with 7 bases identical to TRBD2. Germline CDR1 SGHRS, CDR2 YFSETQ. CDR3 length: 15 residues. With 1 base clipped from V and 6 bases from J, the junction kept 6 bases outside the gene matches. The CDR3 here is CASSLSGDSSGELFF. The CDR3 DNA is TGCGCCAGCAGCTTGAGCGGGGATAGCTCCGGGGAGCTGTTTTTT.

The chain joins TRBV11-3 to TRBJ2-5; D uncertain. The CDR3 consists of 15 residues. V was shortened by 5 bases and J by 4 bases, with 17 bases between the two germline ends. Germline V CDR1 and CDR2: SGHNT, YENEEA. The CDR3 protein is CASSKDDPLGETQYF. In DNA form, the CDR3 reads TGTGCCAGCAGCAAAGATGACCCCTTGGGAGAGACCCAGTACTTC.